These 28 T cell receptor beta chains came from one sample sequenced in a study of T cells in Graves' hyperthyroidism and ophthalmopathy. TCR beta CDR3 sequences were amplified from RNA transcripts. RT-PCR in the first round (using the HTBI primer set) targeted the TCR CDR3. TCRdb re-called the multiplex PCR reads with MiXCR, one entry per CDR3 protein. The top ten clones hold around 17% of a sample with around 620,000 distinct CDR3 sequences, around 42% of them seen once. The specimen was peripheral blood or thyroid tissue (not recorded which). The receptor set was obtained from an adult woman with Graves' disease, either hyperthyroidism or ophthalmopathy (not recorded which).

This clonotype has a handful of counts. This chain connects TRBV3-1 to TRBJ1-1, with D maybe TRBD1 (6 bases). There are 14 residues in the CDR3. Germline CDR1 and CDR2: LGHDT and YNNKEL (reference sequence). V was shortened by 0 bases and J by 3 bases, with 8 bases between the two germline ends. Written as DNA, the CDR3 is TGTGCCAGCAGCCAAGAAGGGGGGTACACTGAAGCTTTCTTT. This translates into CASSQEGGYTEAFF.

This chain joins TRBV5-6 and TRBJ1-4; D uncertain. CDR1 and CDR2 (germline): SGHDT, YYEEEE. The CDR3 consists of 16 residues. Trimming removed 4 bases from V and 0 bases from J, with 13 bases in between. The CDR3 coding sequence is TGTGCCAGCAGCACAGCCGGACGGGCAACTAATGAAAAACTGTTTTTT. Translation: CASSTAGRATNEKLFF.

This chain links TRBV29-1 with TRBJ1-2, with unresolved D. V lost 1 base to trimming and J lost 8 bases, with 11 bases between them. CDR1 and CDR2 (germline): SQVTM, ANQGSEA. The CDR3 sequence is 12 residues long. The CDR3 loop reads CSVEGQALGYTF. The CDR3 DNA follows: TGCAGCGTTGAAGGGCAGGCATTAGGCTACACCTTC.

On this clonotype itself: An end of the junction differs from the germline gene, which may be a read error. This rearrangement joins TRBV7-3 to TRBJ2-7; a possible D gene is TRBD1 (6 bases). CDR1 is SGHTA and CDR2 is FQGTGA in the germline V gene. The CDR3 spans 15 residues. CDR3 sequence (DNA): TGTGCCAGCAGCTTAAGGGGGCATGGCTCCTACGGGCAGTACTTC. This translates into CASSLRGHGSYGQYF. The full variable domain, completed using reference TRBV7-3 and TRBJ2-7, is GAGVSQTPSNKVTEKGKYVELRCDPISGHTALYWYRQSLGQGPEFLIYFQGTGAADDSGLPNDRFFAVRPEGSVSTLKIQRTERGDSAVYLCASSLRGHGSYGQYFGPGTRLTVT.

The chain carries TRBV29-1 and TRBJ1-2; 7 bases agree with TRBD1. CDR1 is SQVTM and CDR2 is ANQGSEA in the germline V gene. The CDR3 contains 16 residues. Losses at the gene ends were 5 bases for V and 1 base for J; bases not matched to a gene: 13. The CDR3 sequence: CSVSLGTEEFNYGYTF. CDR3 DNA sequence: TGCAGCGTTAGCCTAGGGACAGAAGAGTTTAACTATGGCTACACCTTC. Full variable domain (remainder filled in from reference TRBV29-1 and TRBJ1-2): SAVISQKPSRDICQRGTSLTIQCQVDSQVTMMFWYRQQPGQSLTLIATANQGSEATYESGFVIDKFPISRPNLTFSTLTVSNMSPEDSSIYLCSVSLGTEEFNYGYTFGSGTRLTVV.

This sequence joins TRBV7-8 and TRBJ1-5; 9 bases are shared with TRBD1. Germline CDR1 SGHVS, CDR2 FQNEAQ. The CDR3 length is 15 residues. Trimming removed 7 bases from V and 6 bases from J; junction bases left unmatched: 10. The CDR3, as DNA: TGTGCCAGCACCCCGGGGACAGGGTACAGTCAGCCCCAGCATTTT. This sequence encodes CASTPGTGYSQPQHF.

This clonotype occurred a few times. The CDR3 sequence is CASSVVGGQQPQHF. The CDR3 coding sequence is TGTGCCAGCAGTGTCGTGGGGGGCCAGCAGCCCCAGCATTTT. The V call is TRBV2, the J call TRBJ1-5, with D maybe TRBD1 (6 bases). This CDR3 region has 14 residues. V lost 4 bases, J lost 7 bases, and 14 bases lay in between. Per the germline V gene, CDR1 is SNHLY and CDR2 is FYNNEI.

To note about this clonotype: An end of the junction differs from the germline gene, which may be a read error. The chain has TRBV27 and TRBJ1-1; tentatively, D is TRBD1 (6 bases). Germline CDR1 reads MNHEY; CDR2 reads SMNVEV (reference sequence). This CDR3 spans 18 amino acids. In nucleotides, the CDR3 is TGTGCCAGCAGTTTATCAGGTGTCGTCGGGGGAAGGGACACTGAAGCCTTCTTT. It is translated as CASSLSGVVGGRDTEAFF.

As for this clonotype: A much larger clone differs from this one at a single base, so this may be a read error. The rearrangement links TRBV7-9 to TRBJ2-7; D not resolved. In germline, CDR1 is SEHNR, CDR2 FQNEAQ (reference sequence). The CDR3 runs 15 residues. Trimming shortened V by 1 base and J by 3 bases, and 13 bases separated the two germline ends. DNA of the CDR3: TGTGCCAGCAGCTTAGAGATGCCGCCCCTCTACGAGCAGTACTTC. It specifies CASSLEMPPLYEQYF.

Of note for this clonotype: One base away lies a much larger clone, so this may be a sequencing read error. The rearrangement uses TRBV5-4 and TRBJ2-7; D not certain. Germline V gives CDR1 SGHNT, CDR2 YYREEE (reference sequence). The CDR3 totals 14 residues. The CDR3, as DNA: TGTGCCAGCAGCTTTGGGGTAAACTCCTACGAGCAGTGCTTC. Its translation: CASSFGVNSYEQCF. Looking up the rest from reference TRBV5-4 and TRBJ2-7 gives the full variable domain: ETGVTQSPTHLIKTRGQQVTLRCSSQSGHNTVSWYQQALGQGPQFIFQYYREEENGRGNFPPRFSGLQFPNYSSELNVNALELDDSALYLCASSFGVNSYEQCFGPGTRLTVT.

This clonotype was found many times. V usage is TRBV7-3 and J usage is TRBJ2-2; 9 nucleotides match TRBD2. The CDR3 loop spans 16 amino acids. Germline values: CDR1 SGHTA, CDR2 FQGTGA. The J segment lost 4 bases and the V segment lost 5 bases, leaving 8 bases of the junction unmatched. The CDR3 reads CASSPIAGVGTGELFF. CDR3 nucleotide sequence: TGTGCCAGCAGCCCCATAGCGGGAGTCGGCACCGGGGAGCTGTTTTTT.

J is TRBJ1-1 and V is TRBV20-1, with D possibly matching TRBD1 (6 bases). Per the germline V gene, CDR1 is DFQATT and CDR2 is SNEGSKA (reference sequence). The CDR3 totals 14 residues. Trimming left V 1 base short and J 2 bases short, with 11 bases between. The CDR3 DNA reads TGCAGTGCTAGAGGGGGGGCACTCAACACTGAAGCTTTCTTT. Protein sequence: CSARGGALNTEAFF.

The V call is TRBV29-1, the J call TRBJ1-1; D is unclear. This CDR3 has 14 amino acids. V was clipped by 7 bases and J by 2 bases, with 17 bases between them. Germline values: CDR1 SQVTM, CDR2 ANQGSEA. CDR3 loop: CSASKLWGNTEAFF. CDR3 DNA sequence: TGCAGCGCCAGCAAGTTATGGGGAAACACTGAAGCTTTCTTT.

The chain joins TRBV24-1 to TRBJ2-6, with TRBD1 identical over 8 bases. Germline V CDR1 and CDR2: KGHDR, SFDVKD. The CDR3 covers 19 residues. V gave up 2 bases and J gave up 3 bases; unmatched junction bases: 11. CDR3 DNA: TGTGCCACCAGTGATTCGCACTTGGTCGGGACAGGTGGGGCCAACGTCCTGACTTTC. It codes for CATSDSHLVGTGGANVLTF.

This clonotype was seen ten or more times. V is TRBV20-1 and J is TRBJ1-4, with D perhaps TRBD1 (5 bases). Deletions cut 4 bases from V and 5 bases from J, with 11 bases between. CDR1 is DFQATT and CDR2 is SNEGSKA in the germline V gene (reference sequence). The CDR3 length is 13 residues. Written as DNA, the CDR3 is TGCAGTGCTAACCAGGGCCGCAATGAAAAACTGTTTTTT. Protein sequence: CSANQGRNEKLFF.

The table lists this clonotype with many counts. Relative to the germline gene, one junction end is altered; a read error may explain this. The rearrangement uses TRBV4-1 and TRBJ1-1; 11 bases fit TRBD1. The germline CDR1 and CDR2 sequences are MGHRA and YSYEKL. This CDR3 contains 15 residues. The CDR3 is CASSTTGTGGRRALF. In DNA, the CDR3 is TGCGCCAGCAGTACTACCGGGACAGGGGGTCGGAGGGCTCTCTTT.

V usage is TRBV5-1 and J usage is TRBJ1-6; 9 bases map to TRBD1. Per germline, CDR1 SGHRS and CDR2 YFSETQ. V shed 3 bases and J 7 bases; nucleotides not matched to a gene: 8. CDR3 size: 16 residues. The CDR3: CASSWTGTGSNSPLHF. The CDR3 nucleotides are TGCGCCAGCAGCTGGACAGGGACAGGGTCGAATTCACCCCTCCACTTT. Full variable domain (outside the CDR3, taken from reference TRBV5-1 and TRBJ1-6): KAGVTQTPRYLIKTRGQQVTLSCSPISGHRSVSWYQQTPGQGLQFLFEYFSETQRNKGNFPGRFSGRQFSNSRSEMNVSTLELGDSALYLCASSWTGTGSNSPLHFGNGTRLTVT.

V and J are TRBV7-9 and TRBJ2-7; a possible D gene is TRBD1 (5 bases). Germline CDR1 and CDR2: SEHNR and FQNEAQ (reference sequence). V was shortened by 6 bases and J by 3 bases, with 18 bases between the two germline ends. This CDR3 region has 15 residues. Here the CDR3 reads CASSPDSQDSYEQYF. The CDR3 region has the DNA TGTGCCAGCAGTCCTGACAGCCAAGATAGCTACGAGCAGTACTTC.

For the CDR3, the DNA is TGTGCCATCAGGGCTGGGTTTGCGGACACTGAAGCTTTCTTT. Its translation is CAIRAGFADTEAFF. This chain links TRBV10-3 with TRBJ1-1; D unclear. This CDR3 spans 14 amino acids. CDR1 ENHRY and CDR2 SYGVKD come from the germline V gene. Trimming stripped 6 bases from V and 3 bases from J, with 14 bases between.

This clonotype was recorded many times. The CDR3 loop reads CSAQGWFGAAGYGYTF. The CDR3 region has the DNA TGCAGTGCTCAGGGATGGTTTGGCGCGGCCGGTTATGGCTACACCTTC. The chain is built from TRBV20-1 and TRBJ1-2; D is perhaps TRBD1 (5 bases). There are 16 residues in the CDR3. The germline gives CDR1 DFQATT, CDR2 SNEGSKA (reference sequence). V lost 5 bases, J lost 5 bases, and 24 bases lay in between.

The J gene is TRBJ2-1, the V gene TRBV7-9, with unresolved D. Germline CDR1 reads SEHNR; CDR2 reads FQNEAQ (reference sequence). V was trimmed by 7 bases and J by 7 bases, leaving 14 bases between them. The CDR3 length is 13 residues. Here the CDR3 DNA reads TGTGCCAGCAATCCCCCCGGCTTGAATGAGCAGTTCTTC. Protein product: CASNPPGLNEQFF.

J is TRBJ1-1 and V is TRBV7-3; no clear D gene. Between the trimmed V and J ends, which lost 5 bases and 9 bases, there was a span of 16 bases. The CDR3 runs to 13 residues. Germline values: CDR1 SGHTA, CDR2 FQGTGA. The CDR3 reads CASSPTWRAKAFF. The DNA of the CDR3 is TGTGCCAGCAGCCCAACCTGGCGGGCGAAAGCTTTCTTT.

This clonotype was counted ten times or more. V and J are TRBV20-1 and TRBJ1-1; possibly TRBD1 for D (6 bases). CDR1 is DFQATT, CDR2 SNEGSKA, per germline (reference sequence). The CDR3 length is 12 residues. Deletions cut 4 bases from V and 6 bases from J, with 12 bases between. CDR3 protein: CSATRGGAEAFF. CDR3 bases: TGCAGTGCTACCCGCGGGGGCGCTGAAGCTTTCTTT.

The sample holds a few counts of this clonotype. CDR3: CASSGGLNYGYTF. The CDR3 DNA follows: TGCGCCAGCAGCGGGGGTTTGAACTATGGCTACACCTTC. V usage is TRBV4-3 and J usage is TRBJ1-2, with D maybe TRBD1 (5 bases). From germline, CDR1 is LGHNA and CDR2 YSLEER. The V gene lost 5 bases and the J gene lost 2 bases, with 9 bases spanning the gap. The CDR3 consists of 13 residues.

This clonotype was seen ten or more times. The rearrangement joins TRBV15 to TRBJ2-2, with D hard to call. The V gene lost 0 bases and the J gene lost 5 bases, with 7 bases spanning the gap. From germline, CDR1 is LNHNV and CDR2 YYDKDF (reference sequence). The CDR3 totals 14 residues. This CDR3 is CATSRDLRTGELFF. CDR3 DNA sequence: TGTGCCACCAGCAGAGATCTAAGGACCGGGGAGCTGTTTTTT.

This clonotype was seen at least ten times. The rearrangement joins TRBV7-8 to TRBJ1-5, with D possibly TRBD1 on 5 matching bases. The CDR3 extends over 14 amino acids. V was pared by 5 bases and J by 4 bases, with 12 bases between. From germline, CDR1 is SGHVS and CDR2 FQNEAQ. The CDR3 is CASSPWGFNQPQHF. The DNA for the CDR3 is TGTGCCAGCAGCCCCTGGGGGTTTAATCAGCCCCAGCATTTT.

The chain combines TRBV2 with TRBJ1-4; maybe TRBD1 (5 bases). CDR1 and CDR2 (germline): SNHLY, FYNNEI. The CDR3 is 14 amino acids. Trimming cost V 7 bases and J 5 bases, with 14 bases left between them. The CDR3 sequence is CASKGMGGNEKLFF. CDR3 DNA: TGTGCCAGCAAAGGAATGGGGGGGAATGAAAAACTGTTTTTT.

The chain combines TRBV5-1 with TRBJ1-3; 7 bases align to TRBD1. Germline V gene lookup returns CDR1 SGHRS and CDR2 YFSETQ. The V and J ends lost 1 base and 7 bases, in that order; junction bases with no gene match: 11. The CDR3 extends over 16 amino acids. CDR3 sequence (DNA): TGCGCCAGCAGCTTGACAGGGGCGCGCCGAAAGAACACCATATATTTT. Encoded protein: CASSLTGARRKNTIYF.